A selection of T cell receptor beta chains follows, all from one sample in a study of hypomethylating agent response in myelodysplastic syndrome. The method was immunoSEQ multiplex PCR; TCRdb's version includes in-frame clones alone and lacks a portion of them. The top ten hold around 3.6% of the sample, which has approximately 11,000 clones, nearly 85% seen once. Sequencing was performed on bone marrow, taken before or after starting hypomethylating agent treatment for myelodysplastic syndrome (not recorded which). The receptors here all came from a human donor with myelodysplastic syndrome. Each CDR3 is given with its conserved first and last residue. Fields, in order: J gene, D gene, clone size, V gene, CDR3 DNA, CDR3 protein. D genes are given only for firm matches. Only part of the rows carry a size: once, few, many, or a class if the clone is expanded.

j_gene: TRBJ2-7
d_gene: -
abundance: -
v_gene: TRBV28
CDR3nt: TGTGCCAGCAGTTTGGGGCCTCTCTACGAGCAGTACTTC
CDR3aa: CASSLGPLYEQYF

j_gene: TRBJ1-5
d_gene: TRBD1
abundance: -
v_gene: TRBV19
CDR3nt: TGTGCCAGTAGTATTGGGAGACAGGGATGGGTTAATCAGCCCCAGCATTTT
CDR3aa: CASSIGRQGWVNQPQHF

j_gene: TRBJ1-5
d_gene: -
abundance: -
v_gene: TRBV6-1
CDR3nt: TGTGCCAGCACCTTAGGGGCCCAGCCCCAGCATTTT
CDR3aa: CASTLGAQPQHF

j_gene: TRBJ2-1
d_gene: TRBD1
abundance: -
v_gene: TRBV5-6
CDR3nt: TGTGCCAGCAGCTGGATCCGGGACAGGGGAGGCAATGAGCAGTTCTTC
CDR3aa: CASSWIRDRGGNEQFF

j_gene: TRBJ2-3
d_gene: TRBD2
abundance: -
v_gene: TRBV7-3
CDR3nt: TGTGCCAGCAGCCTAGCCCCGGGGGGGGCCCAAGATACGCAGTATTTT
CDR3aa: CASSLAPGGAQDTQYF

j_gene: TRBJ1-2
d_gene: -
abundance: -
v_gene: TRBV6-5
CDR3nt: TGTGCCAGCAGTTACATCTCGGGATATGGCTACACCTTC
CDR3aa: CASSYISGYGYTF

j_gene: TRBJ2-7
d_gene: TRBD2
abundance: -
v_gene: TRBV6-5
CDR3nt: TGTGCCAGCAGTAGGACTAGCTCCTACGAGCAGTACTTC
CDR3aa: CASSRTSSYEQYF

j_gene: TRBJ2-4
d_gene: -
abundance: -
v_gene: TRBV19
CDR3nt: TGTGCCAGTAGTATATGGACGGAATTAATAGCCAAAAACATTCAGTACTTC
CDR3aa: CASSIWTELIAKNIQYF

j_gene: TRBJ1-2
d_gene: -
abundance: -
v_gene: TRBV20-1
CDR3nt: TGCAGTGCTAGACAGTATGGCTACACCTTC
CDR3aa: CSARQYGYTF

j_gene: TRBJ2-7
d_gene: -
abundance: -
v_gene: TRBV29-1
CDR3nt: TGCAGCGTCGGTAGCGGAAGATCCTACGAGCAGTACTTC
CDR3aa: CSVGSGRSYEQYF

j_gene: TRBJ2-7
d_gene: -
abundance: -
v_gene: TRBV9
CDR3nt: TGTGCCAGCAGCCTGTGGGACGGCGGTAAGGACGAGCAGTACTTC
CDR3aa: CASSLWDGGKDEQYF

j_gene: TRBJ2-7
d_gene: -
abundance: -
v_gene: TRBV6-6
CDR3nt: TGTGCCAGCAGTTATGTCGAGGGACCCTACGAGCAGTACTTC
CDR3aa: CASSYVEGPYEQYF

j_gene: TRBJ2-1
d_gene: -
abundance: -
v_gene: TRBV11-2
CDR3nt: TGTGCCAGCAGCTTGGTAGGGACCTACAATGAGCAGTTCTTC
CDR3aa: CASSLVGTYNEQFF

j_gene: TRBJ2-7
d_gene: -
abundance: -
v_gene: TRBV7-2
CDR3nt: TGTGCCAGCGGGAATGCGGACTACGAGCAGTACTTC
CDR3aa: CASGNADYEQYF

j_gene: TRBJ1-1
d_gene: -
abundance: -
v_gene: TRBV27
CDR3nt: TGTGCCAGCCATAAGGAGAGGGTCCGGGACACTGAAGCTTTCTTT
CDR3aa: CASHKERVRDTEAFF

j_gene: TRBJ1-3
d_gene: -
abundance: once
v_gene: TRBV30
CDR3nt: TGTGCCTGGAGTAATCTGGAGGGTGGAAACACCATATATTTT
CDR3aa: CAWSNLEGGNTIYF